The 25 T cell receptor beta chains reported below all come from one sample, sequenced in a study of vaccination effects on CD4 cells after COVID-19 (dated by TCRdb to 2021 to 2024). In the ViraFEST assay, PBMC were stimulated with viral peptide pools, and antigen-specific CD4+ T cell clonotypes were then identified by expansion using TCR sequencing. After less than eleven days of culture, CD4+ T cells were isolated with the EasySep CD4+ T cell isolation kit. Two doses of either the BNT162b2 or the mRNA-1273 mRNA SARS-CoV-2 vaccine were administered to participants. Preparation of the library involved the immunoSEQ multiplex PCR assay. TCRdb retrieved this table from immuneACCESS and kept in-frame rearrangements only. Not all clones are present; in checked studies, unresolved V genes account for under half, and no reason is known for the remainder. For this sample the table gives over 80,000 clones, of which 60% to 85% were detected only once. In total, the top ten clones hold 0.85% to 1.3% of the sample.

These receptors' targets are unknown. Sequenced here: CD4+ T cells from PBMCs cultured with HCoV-OC43 spike peptides, sampled after COVID-19 vaccination. In light of the paper, this sample's cell subset or site label describes: HCoV-OC43 spike overlapping peptide pool stimulation. All receptors derive from a human donor who received a COVID-19 vaccine.

This sequence joins TRBV6-5 and TRBJ1-3, with 7 bases matching TRBD1. Trimming took 6 bases from V and 4 from J; bases not matched to a gene: 9. From germline, CDR1 is MNHEY and CDR2 SVGAGI. This CDR3 spans 15 amino acids. CDR3 sequence: CASSYRGGGGNTIYF. The CDR3 DNA sequence: TGTGCCAGCAGCTACAGGGGAGGAGGAGGAAACACCATATATTTT.

The rearrangement uses TRBV29-1 and TRBJ2-3, with 7 bases lining up with TRBD2. The junction had 6 bases not matched to a gene; V was cut back by 7 bases and J by 5 bases. CDR3 length: 12 residues. The germline CDR1 and CDR2 sequences are SQVTM and ANQGSEA. CDR3: CSGDAGEDTQYF. CDR3 coding DNA: TGCAGCGGGGACGCGGGGGAAGATACGCAGTATTTT.

Remarks on this clone: The junction departs from the called germline gene at one end, perhaps through a read error. J is TRBJ1-5 and V is TRBV10-3, with TRBD1 as a possible D gene (6 bases). The CDR3 is made up of 12 amino acids. Germline CDR1 reads ENHRY; CDR2 reads SYGVKD. CDR3 loop: CAISEFGGTMDF. The CDR3, as DNA: TGTGCCATCAGTGAGTTTGGAGGGACAATGGATTTT.

The CDR3 reads CASSRGRQETQYF. As DNA, the CDR3 is TGTGCCAGCAGCCGGGGAAGACAAGAGACCCAGTACTTC. J is TRBJ2-5 and V is TRBV3-1 (or the pseudogene TRBV3-2), with D unclear. This CDR3 is built from 13 residues. CDR1 and CDR2 from the germline V gene are LGHDT and YNNKEL (reference sequence). The V and J ends lost 4 bases and 2 bases respectively, with 8 bases between them.

This clone appeared a single time. This chain connects TRBV19 to TRBJ1-5; TRBD1 is a possible D gene (6 bases). This CDR3 region has 14 residues. V was cut by 3 bases and J by 7 bases, with 13 bases left in between. CDR1 LNHDA and CDR2 SQIVND come from the germline V gene (reference sequence). CDR3 sequence: CASSITGGPQPQHF. DNA of the CDR3: TGTGCCAGTAGTATTACCGGGGGGCCCCAGCCCCAGCATTTT.

This clone was counted a few times. The V and J genes are TRBV2 and TRBJ1-5, with D uncertain. Germline-derived CDR1 and CDR2 are SNHLY and FYNNEI. The CDR3 is made up of 14 amino acids. With 7 bases removed from V and 0 bases from J, the gap between germline ends came to 10 bases. CDR3 amino acids: CASNVGNSNQPQHF. The CDR3 DNA is TGTGCCAGCAATGTCGGAAATAGCAATCAGCCCCAGCATTTT.

This rearrangement joins TRBV9 to TRBJ2-3; a possible D gene is TRBD2 (5 bases). Germline CDR1 SGDLS, CDR2 YYNGEE. The CDR3 length is 15 residues. V was shortened by 0 bases and J by 2 bases, with 10 bases between the two germline ends. CDR3 in DNA: TGTGCCAGCAGCGTAGTAGCGACTAACACAGATACGCAGTATTTT. It translates to CASSVVATNTDTQYF.

The V gene is TRBV6-6, the J gene TRBJ1-2; no definite D call. V dropped 0 bases and J dropped 1 base, with 6 bases sitting between them. There are 14 residues in the CDR3. CDR1 and CDR2 (germline): MNHNY, SVGAGI (reference sequence). The CDR3 loop is CASSYSAGNYGYTF. The CDR3, as DNA: TGTGCCAGCAGTTACTCAGCGGGTAACTATGGCTACACCTTC.

The chain has TRBV5-8 and TRBJ1-5, with a possible D match to TRBD1 (6 bases). CDR1 is SGHTS, CDR2 YDEGEE, per germline. The CDR3 sequence is 14 residues long. Trimming cost V 4 bases and J 3 bases, with 11 bases left between them. CDR3 protein: CASSAGQFNQPQHF. DNA of the CDR3: TGTGCCAGCAGCGCAGGACAGTTCAATCAGCCCCAGCATTTT.

The rearrangement joins TRBV25-1 to TRBJ2-5, with TRBD1 as a possible D gene (6 bases). The V and J ends lost 1 base and 1 base respectively, with 7 bases between them. CDR3 length equals 14 residues. The germline V gene has CDR1 MGHDK and CDR2 SYGVNS. CDR3 bases: TGTGCCAGCAGTGAATGGACAGCCCAAGAGACCCAGTACTTC. It specifies CASSEWTAQETQYF.

The V and J genes are TRBV7-3 and TRBJ1-6, with TRBD1 identical over 8 bases. The V gene end was trimmed by 2 bases and the J gene end by 10 bases; junction bases not matched to a gene: 4. Germline-derived CDR1 and CDR2 are SGHTA and FQGTGA. The CDR3 has 14 residues. CDR3 amino acids: CASSLWAGGSPLHF. CDR3 bases: TGTGCCAGCAGCTTATGGGCAGGGGGCTCACCCCTCCACTTT.

This sequence joins TRBV5-5 and TRBJ1-3, with 7 bases matching TRBD1. The ends lost 3 bases at V and 4 bases at J; junction bases unmatched: 7. Germline lookup yields CDR1 SGHKS and CDR2 YYEKEE (reference sequence). This CDR3 has 15 amino acids. DNA for the CDR3: TGTGCCAGCAGCTGGGAACAGGGGAGGGGAAACACCATATATTTT. Protein product: CASSWEQGRGNTIYF.

The sample holds one count of this clone. This sequence joins TRBV4-1 and TRBJ2-3, with 7 bases fitting TRBD2. J lost 3 bases, V lost 4 bases, and 13 bases had no gene match. This CDR3 region has 17 residues. Germline V gene data show CDR1 as MGHRA and CDR2 as YSYEKL. The CDR3 nucleotides are TGCGCCAGCAGCCGACCTTCAGGGAGCGGGGTAACAGATACGCAGTATTTT. Its translation: CASSRPSGSGVTDTQYF.

The V and J genes are TRBV6-5 and TRBJ1-1; maybe TRBD1 (6 bases). This CDR3 has 15 residues. V lost 6 bases to trimming and J lost 4 bases, with 18 bases between them. Germline CDR1 MNHEY, CDR2 SVGAGI. The CDR3 DNA reads as TGTGCCAGCAGCCTCCAAGGGGGGCTAAGCACTGAAGCTTTCTTT. Its translation: CASSLQGGLSTEAFF.

This clone was detected a few times. V and J are TRBV18 and TRBJ2-3; 9 nucleotides match TRBD1. Germline V gene data show CDR1 as KGHSH and CDR2 as LQKENI. The CDR3 sequence is 16 residues long. V was pared by 6 bases and J by 3 bases, with 10 bases of the junction left unmatched. CDR3 coding DNA: TGTGCCAGCTCCCTAAACCAGGGACAGGGTACAGATACGCAGTATTTT. It yields the protein CASSLNQGQGTDTQYF. Complete variable domain (other parts from reference TRBV18 and TRBJ2-3): NAGVMQNPRHLVRRRGQEARLRCSPMKGHSHVYWYRQLPEEGLKFMVYLQKENIIDESGMPKERFSAEFPKEGPSILRIQQVVRGDSAAYFCASSLNQGQGTDTQYFGPGTRLTVL.

The rearrangement joins TRBV19 to TRBJ1-4; D remains unclear. The germline V gene has CDR1 LNHDA and CDR2 SQIVND (reference sequence). V was shortened by 1 base and J by 2 bases, with 5 bases between the two germline ends. The CDR3 has 14 amino acids. The CDR3 is CASSIGRTNEKLFF. The DNA for the CDR3 is TGTGCCAGTAGTATAGGCCGTACTAATGAAAAACTGTTTTTT.

The chain is built from TRBV19 and TRBJ1-1, with TRBD1 matching over 7 bases. Germline V gene sequence: CDR1 LNHDA, CDR2 SQIVND (reference sequence). CDR3 length equals 16 residues. J was trimmed by 1 base and V by 5 bases; bases with no gene match: 10. CDR3: CASSPWTGRQNTEAFF. The CDR3 DNA sequence: TGTGCCAGTAGTCCTTGGACAGGCCGACAGAACACTGAAGCTTTCTTT. Complete variable domain (other parts from reference TRBV19 and TRBJ1-1): DGGITQSPKYLFRKEGQNVTLSCEQNLNHDAMYWYRQDPGQGLRLIYYSQIVNDFQKGDIAEGYSVSREKKESFPLTVTSAQKNPTAFYLCASSPWTGRQNTEAFFGQGTRLTVV.

The CDR3 DNA reads as TGTGCCACCATTTGGAGGGCCTACGAGCAGTACGTC. This gives the protein CATIWRAYEQYV. This chain uses TRBV24-1 with TRBJ2-7; D might be TRBD2 (6 bases). The CDR3 covers 12 residues. The V end lost 8 bases, the J end lost 2 bases, and 9 bases lay between the germline ends. Per germline, CDR1 KGHDR and CDR2 SFDVKD.

This clone has only one observation. The chain employs TRBV6-5 and TRBJ2-1; D possibly corresponds to TRBD2 (6 bases). Germline V lookup: CDR1 MNHEY, CDR2 SVGAGI. This CDR3 comprises 15 residues. The V and J ends lost 0 bases and 7 bases respectively, with 13 bases between them. The CDR3 DNA is TGTGCCAGCAGTTACTCCCCGGGGGTCCCTAATGAGCAGTTCTTC. Translated, it gives CASSYSPGVPNEQFF.

The chain carries TRBV7-2 and TRBJ1-2, with D hard to call. CDR1 and CDR2 from the germline V gene are SGHTA and FQGNSA. V was cut by 4 bases and J by 4 bases, with 16 bases left in between. The CDR3 totals 15 residues. The CDR3 DNA follows: TGTGCCAGCAGCTCAATCACGTCGGGGAGCTATGGCTACACCTTC. This translates into CASSSITSGSYGYTF.

This clone was detected only once. The chain joins TRBV6-5 to TRBJ2-3; tentatively, D is TRBD1 (6 bases). The germline V and J ends were trimmed by 11 bases and 0 bases, with 15 bases remaining between them. The length of the CDR3 is 14 residues. Germline assignment: CDR1 MNHEY and CDR2 SVGAGI. In nucleotides, the CDR3 is TGTGCCTCGACAGGCACTCCTAGCACAGATACGCAGTATTTT. Translation: CASTGTPSTDTQYF.

The chain is built from TRBV6-5 and TRBJ1-2, with 11 bases aligning to TRBD1. This CDR3 is built from 15 residues. The germline V gene has CDR1 MNHEY and CDR2 SVGAGI. Trimming at V came to 6 bases and at J to 5 bases, leaving 8 bases not matched to a gene. DNA of the CDR3: TGTGCCAGCAGAAAAGGACAGGGGGCAGGGTATGGCTACACCTTC. Amino acids: CASRKGQGAGYGYTF.

The J gene is TRBJ1-1, the V gene TRBV4-2; 8 bases fit TRBD1. This CDR3 has 16 amino acids. J gave up 3 bases and V 4 bases, and 10 bases lay outside the gene matches. The germline CDR1 and CDR2 sequences are LGHNA and YNFKEQ. Here the CDR3 DNA reads TGTGCCAGCAGCCCCCCCGACAGGGGCTGGGACACTGAAGCTTTCTTT. Its translation is CASSPPDRGWDTEAFF.

V gene TRBV6-5 combines with J gene TRBJ1-6; TRBD1 agrees at 9 bases. From germline, CDR1 is MNHEY and CDR2 SVGAGI. V lost 6 bases and J lost 7; bases outside the gene matches: 7. This CDR3 is built from 15 residues. CDR3 sequence: CASSEGTGINSPLHF. The CDR3 nucleotides read TGTGCCAGCAGCGAGGGGACAGGGATAAATTCACCCCTCCACTTT.

CDR3 sequence: CASSLAQMNYGYTF. DNA of the CDR3: TGCGCCAGCAGCTTGGCCCAGATGAACTATGGCTACACCTTC. This chain links TRBV5-1 with TRBJ1-2; D gene uncertain. Germline loops: CDR1 SGHRS, CDR2 YFSETQ. Trimming stripped 0 bases from V and 2 bases from J, with 8 bases between. This CDR3 region has 14 residues.